One T cell receptor (beta chain) is described in this entry. The repertoire was sequenced with immunoSEQ multiplex PCR; TCRdb's copy has only in-frame clones and lacks some. The table lists around 100,000 clones, 80% to 95% of them singletons, with 1.5% to 1.7% in the top ten. These data originate in a study of T cell changes during pregnancy in multiple sclerosis. The CDR3 contains 15 residues. CDR1 and CDR2 from the germline V gene are SGHNT and YYREEE (reference sequence). The ends were cut back, 0 bases at V and 1 base at J, with 8 bases in the middle. The V call is TRBV5-4, the J call TRBJ1-5; no clear D. The sequencing used peripheral blood, collected in the third trimester of pregnancy. This clonotype was obtained from a female donor with multiple sclerosis, enrolled in a pregnancy study. CDR3 protein: CASSLDGGSNQPQHF. DNA for the CDR3: TGTGCCAGCAGCTTGGATGGCGGGAGCAATCAGCCCCAGCATTTT.